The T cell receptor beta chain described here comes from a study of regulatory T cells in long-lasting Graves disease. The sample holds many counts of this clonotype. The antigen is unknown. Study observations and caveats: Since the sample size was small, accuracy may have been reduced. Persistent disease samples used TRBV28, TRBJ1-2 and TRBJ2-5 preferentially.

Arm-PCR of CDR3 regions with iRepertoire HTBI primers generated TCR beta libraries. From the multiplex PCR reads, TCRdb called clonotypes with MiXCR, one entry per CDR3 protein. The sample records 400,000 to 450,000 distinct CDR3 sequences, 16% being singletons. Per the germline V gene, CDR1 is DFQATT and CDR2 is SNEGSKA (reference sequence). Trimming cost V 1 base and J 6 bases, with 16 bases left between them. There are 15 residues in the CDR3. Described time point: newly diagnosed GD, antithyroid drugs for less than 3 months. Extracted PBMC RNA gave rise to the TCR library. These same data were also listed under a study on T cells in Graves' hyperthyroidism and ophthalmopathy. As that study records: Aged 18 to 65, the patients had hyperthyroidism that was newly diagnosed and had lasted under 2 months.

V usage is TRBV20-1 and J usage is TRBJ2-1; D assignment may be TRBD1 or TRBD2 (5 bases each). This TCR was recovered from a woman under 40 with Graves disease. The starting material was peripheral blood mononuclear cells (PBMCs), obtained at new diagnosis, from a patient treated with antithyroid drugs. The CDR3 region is CSARGGEGGPNEQFF. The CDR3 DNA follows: TGCAGTGCTAGAGGGGGCGAGGGCGGCCCCAATGAGCAGTTCTTC.